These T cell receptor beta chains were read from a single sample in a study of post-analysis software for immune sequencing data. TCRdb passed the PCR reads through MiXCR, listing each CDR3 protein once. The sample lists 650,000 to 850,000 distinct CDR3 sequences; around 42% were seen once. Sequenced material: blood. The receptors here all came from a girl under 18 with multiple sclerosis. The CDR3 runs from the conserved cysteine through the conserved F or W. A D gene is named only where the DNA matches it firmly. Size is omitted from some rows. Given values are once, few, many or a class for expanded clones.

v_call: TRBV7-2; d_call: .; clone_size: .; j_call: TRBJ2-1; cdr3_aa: CASSSLSRPYNEQFF; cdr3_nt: TGTGCCAGCAGCTCGTTGTCCAGACCCTACAATGAGCAGTTCTTC
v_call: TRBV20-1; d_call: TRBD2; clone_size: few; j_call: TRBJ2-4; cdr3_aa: CSATGTSDSPNIQYF; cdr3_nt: TGCAGTGCTACCGGGACTAGTGATTCCCCAAACATTCAGTACTTC
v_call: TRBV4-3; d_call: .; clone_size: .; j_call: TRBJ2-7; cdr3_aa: CASSQDLGSAYEQYF; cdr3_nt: TGCGCCAGCAGCCAAGATCTAGGTAGCGCCTACGAGCAGTACTTC
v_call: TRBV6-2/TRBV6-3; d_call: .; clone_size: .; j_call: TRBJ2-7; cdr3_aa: CASSYSTDPYEQYF; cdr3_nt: TGTGCCAGCAGTTACTCGACAGACCCCTACGAGCAGTACTTC
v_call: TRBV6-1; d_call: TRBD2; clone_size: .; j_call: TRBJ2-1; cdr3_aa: CASTGLAGVGEQFF; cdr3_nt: TGTGCCAGCACCGGGCTAGCGGGAGTAGGTGAGCAGTTCTTC
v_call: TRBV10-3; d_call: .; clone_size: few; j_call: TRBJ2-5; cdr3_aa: CAISESGSTQETQYF; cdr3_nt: TGTGCCATCAGTGAGTCGGGGAGCACACAAGAGACCCAGTACTTC
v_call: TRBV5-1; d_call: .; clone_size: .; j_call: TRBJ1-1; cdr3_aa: CASSPGPGSTEAFF; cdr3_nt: TGCGCCAGCAGCCCCGGGCCCGGGAGCACTGAAGCTTTCTTT
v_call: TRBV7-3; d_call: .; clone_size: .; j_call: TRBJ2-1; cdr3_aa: CASSLTVGKSSYNEQFF; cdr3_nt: TGTGCCAGCAGCTTAACGGTGGGCAAGAGCTCCTACAATGAGCAGTTCTTC
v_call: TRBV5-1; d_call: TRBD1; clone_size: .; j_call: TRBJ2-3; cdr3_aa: CASSLEGQGADTQYF; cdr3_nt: TGCGCCAGCAGCTTGGAGGGACAGGGCGCAGATACGCAGTATTTT
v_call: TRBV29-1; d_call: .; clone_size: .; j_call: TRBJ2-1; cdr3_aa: CSGNTGGDEQFF; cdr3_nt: TGCAGCGGAAACACCGGAGGGGATGAGCAGTTCTTC
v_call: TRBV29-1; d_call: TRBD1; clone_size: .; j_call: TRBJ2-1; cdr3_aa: CSWTGGYNEQFF; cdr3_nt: TGCAGTTGGACAGGAGGTTACAATGAGCAGTTCTTC
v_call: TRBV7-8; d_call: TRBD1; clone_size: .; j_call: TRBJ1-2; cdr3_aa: CASSPTRQGTYGYTF; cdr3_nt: TGTGCCAGCAGCCCCACTCGACAGGGGACCTATGGCTACACCTTC
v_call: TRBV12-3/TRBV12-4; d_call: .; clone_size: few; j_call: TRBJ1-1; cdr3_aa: CASSLKPTTEAFF; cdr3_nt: TGTGCCAGCAGTTTAAAACCAACAACCGAAGCTTTCTTT
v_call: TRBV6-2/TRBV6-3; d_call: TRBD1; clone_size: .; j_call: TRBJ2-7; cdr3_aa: CASRTGQGAHEQYF; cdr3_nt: TGTGCCAGCAGGACCGGACAGGGGGCACACGAGCAGTACTTC
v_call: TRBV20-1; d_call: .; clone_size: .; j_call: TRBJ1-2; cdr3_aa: CSALPPGTFDYGYTF; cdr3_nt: TGCAGTGCTCTACCCCCCGGGACTTTCGACTATGGCTACACCTTC
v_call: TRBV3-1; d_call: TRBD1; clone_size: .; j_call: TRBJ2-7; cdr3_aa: CASSPGGQASYEQYF; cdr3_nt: TGTGCCAGCAGCCCCGGGGGACAGGCCTCCTACGAGCAGTACTTC
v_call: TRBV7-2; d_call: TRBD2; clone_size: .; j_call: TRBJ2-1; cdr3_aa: CASSPTAGVRNEQFF; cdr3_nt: TGTGCCAGCAGCCCCACGGCGGGAGTACGCAATGAGCAGTTCTTC
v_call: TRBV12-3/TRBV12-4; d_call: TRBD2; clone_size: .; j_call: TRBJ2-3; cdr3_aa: CASSPRGTSGRAVADTQYF; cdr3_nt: TGTGCCAGCAGCCCCCGAGGGACTAGCGGGAGGGCCGTAGCAGATACGCAGTATTTT
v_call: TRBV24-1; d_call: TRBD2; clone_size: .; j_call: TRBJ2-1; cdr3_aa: CATSDLGLAGRSEQFF; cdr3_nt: TGTGCCACCAGTGATTTGGGACTAGCGGGGCGGAGCGAGCAGTTCTTC
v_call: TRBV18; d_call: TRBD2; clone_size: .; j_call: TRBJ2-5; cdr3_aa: CASSPSGSLTGKATREQYF; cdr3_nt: TGTGCCAGCTCACCTAGCGGGAGTTTAACTGGCAAGGCGACCAGGGAGCAGTACTTC
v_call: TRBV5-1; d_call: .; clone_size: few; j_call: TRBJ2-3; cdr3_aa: CASSPQSTDTQYF; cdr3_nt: TGCGCCAGCAGCCCGCAGTCCACAGATACGCAGTATTTT
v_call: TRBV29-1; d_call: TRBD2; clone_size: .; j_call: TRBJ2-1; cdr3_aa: CSVEGLAGNTMIYNEQFF; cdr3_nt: TGCAGCGTTGAGGGACTAGCGGGTAACACCATGATCTACAATGAGCAGTTCTTC
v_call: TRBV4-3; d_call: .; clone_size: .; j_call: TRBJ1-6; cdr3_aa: CASSLRTQTNSPLHF; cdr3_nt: TGCGCCAGCAGCCTCAGGACACAAACGAATTCACCCCTCCACTTT
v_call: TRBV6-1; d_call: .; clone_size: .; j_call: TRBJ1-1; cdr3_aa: CASSRQGGLMNTEAFF; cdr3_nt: TGTGCCAGCAGTCGTCAGGGAGGCCTTATGAACACTGAAGCTTTCTTT
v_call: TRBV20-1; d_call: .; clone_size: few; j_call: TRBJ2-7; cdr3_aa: CSARRTDSYEQYF; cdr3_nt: TGCAGTGCTAGACGGACAGACTCCTACGAGCAGTACTTC
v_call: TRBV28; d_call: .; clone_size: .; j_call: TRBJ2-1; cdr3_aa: CASLSGHNEQFF; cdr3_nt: TGTGCCAGCTTGAGCGGCCACAATGAGCAGTTCTTC
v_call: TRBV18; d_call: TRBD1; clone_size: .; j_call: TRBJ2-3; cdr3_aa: CASSPRQGEDTQYF; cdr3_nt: TGTGCCAGCTCACCCCGACAGGGGGAGGATACGCAGTATTTT
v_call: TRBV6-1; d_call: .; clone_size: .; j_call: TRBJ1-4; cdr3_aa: CASSDVGQLNEKLFF; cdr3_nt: TGTGCCAGCAGTGATGTTGGACAGTTGAATGAAAAACTGTTTTTT
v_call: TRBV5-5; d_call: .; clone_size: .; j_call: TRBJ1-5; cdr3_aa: CASSSSVNQPQHF; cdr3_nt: TGTGCCAGCAGCTCCTCAGTCAATCAGCCCCAGCATTTT
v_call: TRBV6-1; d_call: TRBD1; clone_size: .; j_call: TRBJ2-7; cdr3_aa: CASSEGQGNREQYF; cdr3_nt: TGTGCCAGCAGTGAAGGACAGGGGAATAGGGAGCAGTACTTC
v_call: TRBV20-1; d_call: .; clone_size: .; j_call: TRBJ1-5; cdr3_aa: CSAYISGQPQHF; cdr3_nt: TGCAGTGCCTACATTTCTGGGCAGCCCCAGCATTTT
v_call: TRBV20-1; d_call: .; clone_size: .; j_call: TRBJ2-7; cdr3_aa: CSAAYTGSYEQYF; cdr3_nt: TGCAGTGCTGCCTACACAGGTTCCTACGAGCAGTACTTC
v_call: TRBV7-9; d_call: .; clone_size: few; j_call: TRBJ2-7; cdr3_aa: CASSLAVEDYEQYF; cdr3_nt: TGTGCCAGCAGCTTAGCAGTAGAAGATTACGAGCAGTACTTC